This passage covers 13 T cell receptor beta chains from one sample sequenced in a study of blood T cell repertoires in COVID-19. Produced via immunoSEQ multiplex PCR; TCRdb's table is partial and in-frame only. The table includes 250,000 to 300,000 clones, about 90% detected once. The source material was peripheral blood. The receptors originated from a woman aged 25 to 45 with COVID-19, enrolled during active disease.

The V and J genes are TRBV6-1 and TRBJ1-2, with a tentative D call TRBD1 (6 bases). The V gene's germline CDR1 is MNHNS and CDR2 SASEGT. The CDR3 contains 16 residues. Trimming removed 4 bases at V and 5 bases at J, with 20 bases between. CDR3 in amino acids: CASSGPRTASRYGYTF. The CDR3 region has the DNA TGTGCCAGCAGTGGCCCGAGGACAGCTTCAAGATATGGCTACACCTTC.

The chain has TRBV9 and TRBJ2-5, with D possibly being TRBD2 (5 bases). Germline loops: CDR1 SGDLS, CDR2 YYNGEE. V was cut by 3 bases and J by 7 bases, with 10 bases left in between. This CDR3 comprises 12 residues. CDR3 nucleotide sequence: TGTGCCAGCAGCGCCCCCAGCGGGACCCAGTACTTC. Translating it yields CASSAPSGTQYF.

The genes are TRBV27 and TRBJ2-1; a weak D match, TRBD1 (5 bases). The V and J ends lost 2 bases and 4 bases respectively, with 6 bases between them. CDR3 length: 13 amino acids. The germline V gene encodes CDR1 MNHEY and CDR2 SMNVEV (reference sequence). The CDR3 reads CASSLPGYNEQFF. The CDR3 DNA reads TGTGCCAGCAGTTTACCAGGGTACAATGAGCAGTTCTTC.

This chain links TRBV9 with TRBJ2-1; 8 bases fit TRBD2. The V and J ends lost 5 bases and 5 bases, in that order; junction bases with no gene match: 6. The CDR3 totals 14 residues. Germline V gives CDR1 SGDLS, CDR2 YYNGEE. The CDR3 protein is CASSFGGANNEQFF. The DNA of the CDR3 is TGTGCCAGCAGTTTCGGGGGGGCCAACAATGAGCAGTTCTTC.

V and J are TRBV18 and TRBJ1-3; the match to TRBD1 covers 9 bases. The CDR3 extends over 14 amino acids. J was trimmed by 6 bases and V by 4 bases; bases with no gene match: 4. Germline assignment: CDR1 KGHSH and CDR2 LQKENI. The CDR3 reads CASSRDREANTIYF. The CDR3 nucleotides read TGTGCCAGCTCACGGGACAGGGAAGCAAACACCATATATTTT.

This rearrangement joins TRBV10-3 to TRBJ1-1; 7 nucleotides line up with TRBD1. This CDR3 is built from 15 residues. Trimming took 4 bases from V and 0 from J; bases not matched to a gene: 5. Germline V gives CDR1 ENHRY, CDR2 SYGVKD. The CDR3 region is CAISGTGVLNTEAFF. The CDR3 bases are TGTGCCATCAGTGGAACAGGGGTCCTGAACACTGAAGCTTTCTTT.

This clone was recorded once. This chain uses TRBV4-1 with TRBJ1-2; D ambiguous. In germline, CDR1 is MGHRA, CDR2 YSYEKL. This CDR3 is built from 13 residues. The ends were cut back, 2 bases at V and 2 bases at J, with 6 bases in the middle. The CDR3 DNA reads as TGCGCCAGCAGCCAAAGAACAAACTATGGCTACACCTTC. This codes for CASSQRTNYGYTF.

This chain links TRBV13 with TRBJ1-3; D ambiguous. The CDR3 runs 14 residues. Germline assignment: CDR1 PRHDT and CDR2 FYEKMQ (reference sequence). Between the trimmed V and J ends, which lost 6 bases and 0 bases, there was a span of 9 bases. CDR3 nucleotide sequence: TGTGCCAGCAGTTCCGGTGTCTCTGGAAACACCATATATTTT. This gives the protein CASSSGVSGNTIYF.

This sequence joins TRBV11-2 and TRBJ2-2; 7 bases align to TRBD2. The CDR3 runs to 14 residues. The V segment lost 4 bases and the J segment 5 bases; nucleotides outside the gene matches: 4. The germline CDR1 and CDR2 sequences are SGHAT and FQNNGV. The CDR3 spells CASSWTRQTGELFF. The CDR3 DNA follows: TGTGCCAGCAGCTGGACTAGACAGACCGGGGAGCTGTTTTTT.

The chain has TRBV6-6 and TRBJ2-5, with TRBD2 matching 8 bases. The CDR3 sequence is 15 residues long. The germline V gene encodes CDR1 MNHNY and CDR2 SVGAGI (reference sequence). With 10 bases clipped from V and 0 bases from J, the junction kept 10 bases outside the gene matches. The DNA of the CDR3 is TGTGCCACTTCATGGGCGGGGGGAAACCAAGAGACCCAGTACTTC. This codes for CATSWAGGNQETQYF.

This clone was picked up a small number of times. This chain uses TRBV5-1 with TRBJ2-7; 12 bases agree with TRBD1. The ends lost 4 bases at V and 7 bases at J; junction bases unmatched: 6. The CDR3 contains 14 residues. The germline gives CDR1 SGHRS, CDR2 YFSETQ. CDR3 in amino acids: CASSAGTGGQEQYF. The CDR3 DNA sequence: TGCGCCAGCAGCGCCGGGACAGGGGGCCAAGAGCAGTACTTC.

The chain carries TRBV5-1 and TRBJ1-5, with D possibly TRBD1 on 6 matching bases. Trimming removed 8 bases at V and 12 bases at J, with 24 bases between. Germline CDR1 and CDR2: SGHRS and YFSETQ. The CDR3 is made up of 14 amino acids. CDR3 protein: CARSQGRSLSVQHF. The CDR3 DNA reads as TGCGCCAGGTCACAGGGCCGCAGTTTAAGCGTCCAGCATTTT.

The chain uses TRBV5-4 and TRBJ2-2, with D maybe TRBD2 (6 bases). CDR1 SGHNT and CDR2 YYREEE come from the germline V gene (reference sequence). The CDR3 spans 14 residues. V lost 3 bases and J lost 3, with 9 bases in between. CDR3 sequence (DNA): TGTGCCAGCAGCTGGTCGGGGGACACCGGGGAGCTGTTTTTT. Encoded protein: CASSWSGDTGELFF.